The text below deals with one T cell receptor (beta chain). The clone's antigen remains unknown. Base quality data are lacking; no much larger clone is found one base away. This specimen belongs to a study of T cells in Graves' hyperthyroidism and ophthalmopathy (dated by TCRdb to between 2018 and 2021). The study in broad terms: Peripheral blood samples were taken at the time of initial diagnosis, prior to any treatment. In six Graves' hyperthyroidism patients, the study also compared T-cell repertoires from thyroid tissue with T-cell repertoires from blood. The 100 discovery patients were divided at random into training and test sets in a 7:3 ratio. TCR Vbeta CDR3 sequencing of 130 to 150 peripheral blood samples (approximately 44 ophthalmopathy, 75 or so hyperthyroidism and some 17 progressor patients) is reported in the paper. An independent validation cohort of around 19 hyperthyroidism patients and 17 patients who later progressed to ophthalmopathy tested prospective prediction of ophthalmopathy. After sampling, hyperthyroidism patients received methimazole starting at 30 mg daily, and ophthalmopathy patients received high-dose intravenous methylprednisolone. A discovery cohort of roughly 100 patients, roughly 40 with Graves' ophthalmopathy and roughly 59 with stable Graves' hyperthyroidism, was used to find distinguishing TCR V-J signatures.

The TCR beta CDR3 regions were amplified from RNA transcripts. For the first round of RT-PCR on the TCR CDR3, the HTBI primer set was used together with the Qiagen OneStep RT-PCR kit. Libraries were constructed in a second round of multiplex PCR, after which size selection and purification were performed. Libraries were sequenced paired-end with 100 bp reads on an Illumina HiSeq2000. The paper's data handling went like this. Raw data were processed with SOAPnuke, discarding reads with adapters, uncalled bases, mean Phred below 15, or no exact constant-primer or identifier match. COPE v1.2.5 was used to merge high-quality paired reads, and clonotypes were defined as unique nucleotide sequences. MiTCR v1.1 was used to align the clonotypes against IMGT TRBV, TRBD and TRBJ reference segments. Analysis was restricted to V-J combinations with a frequency above 0.0001, which covered 99.2% of repertoires. The TCS score was defined as the ratio of F50 (clonal expansion) to E x V (chaos), calculated using BLOSUM62-based TCRdist between CDR3 peptides within each V-J. Welch's t-statistics and random forest reduced 500 to 550 V-J features to fewer than 15, which were used in a naive Bayes classifier (R e1071). In-frame beta chains were kept once TCRdb had trimmed the public reads at Q25 with fastp and called clones with MiXCR. Identical CDR3 protein sequences are pooled into one entry, listed with their most common genes and DNA. TCRdb's processing, not the authors', yielded these V and J calls. This sample has 250,000 to 400,000 distinct CDR3 sequences in its table, and approximately 15% of those were observed once. Jointly, the top ten make up approximately 35% of the sample.

The CDR3 covers 13 residues, taking in both the cysteine and the phenylalanine. Only the CDR3 portion is preserved as DNA: 39 bases, with reading frame beginning at the first base. CDR1 and CDR2 are read off the germline V gene as MGHRA and YSYEKL. V is pared back by 1 base and J by 14 bases, with 15 bases lying between the germline termini. The paper as a whole reports these results and caveats: No statistical method was used to set the sample size in advance, and investigators knew the group allocation. A model built on a 13 V-J signature distinguished ophthalmopathy from stable hyperthyroidism, reaching roughly 88% sensitivity and around 81% specificity in cross-validation and 80%/75% in testing. During validation, the model predicted progression to ophthalmopathy a median of approximately 7 months ahead of onset, with just under 71% sensitivity and 72% to 80% specificity. Blood samples also contained most of the expanded thyroid clonotypes (frequency above 0.001), which suggests that blood repertoires may reflect thyroid immune responses.

Ophthalmopathy patients had moderately to severely active disease, with a Clinical Activity Score of 3 or more, a NOSPECS grade of 4 or more, and a disease duration of less than 3 months. Patients with uncontrolled infections, other autoimmune diseases, pregnancy or lactation were excluded. Diagnoses were established on the basis of clinical symptoms, serum thyroxine and TRAb, thyroid ultrasound, and orbital computed tomography. PBMCs were isolated from about 10 ml of fresh peripheral blood by Ficoll-Paque density gradient centrifugation. Total RNA was extracted using Trizol reagent, and RNA quality was assessed on an Agilent 2100 Bioanalyzer.

The sequenced sample was blood. This TCR was sampled from a woman aged 40-49 years with Graves' ophthalmopathy. This sequence uses TRBV4-1 and TRBJ2-1; no D gene can be assigned with confidence. The encoded CDR3 is CASSQVPGLNEFF. In nucleotides, the sequence is TGCGCCAGCAGCCAAGTACCAGGTCTTAATGAGTTCTTC.